The clone carrying this T cell receptor beta chain has ten or more counts. The antigen is undetermined. In the original processing: The study took CDR3 differences across clinicopathological groups and made a distant-metastasis classifier for papillary thyroid cancer from them. TCRdb reprocessed the PCR reads via MiXCR. Here the V and J calls rest on TCRdb's processing, not on the authors' analysis. This table holds about 15,000 clones, 24% found once. The data were taken from a study of metastatic and nonmetastatic thyroid tumors. Whole-study context: Blood and tumor or nodule tissue repertoires from malignant and benign thyroid patients were compared. Study observations and caveats: TCR beta diversity was reportedly significantly higher in malignant thyroid tumors than benign nodules, in blood and tumor.

Germline CDR1 reads SGHDT; CDR2 reads YYEEEE. Germline trimming cut 4 bases from V and 7 bases from J; bases unmatched to any gene: 12. The CDR3 is 15 residues long. All patients were treatment-naive before thyroid surgery. The sequenced material came from tumor tissue. This clonotype was sampled from a female donor with papillary thyroid cancer or a benign thyroid nodule (not recorded which). Some clones in this sample may be carry-over from other donors' samples. J is TRBJ1-2 and V is TRBV5-6; TRBD1 matches at 8 bases. CDR3 nucleotide sequence: TGTGCCAGCAGCCCGGACAGGGCGATATATAGTGGCTACACCTTC. It specifies CASSPDRAIYSGYTF.